A selection of T cell receptor beta chains follows, all from one sample in a study of T cell responses to AZD1222 COVID-19 vaccine. Libraries were prepared by immunoSEQ multiplex PCR; TCRdb keeps only in-frame clonotypes and omits some of them. The data hold roughly 190,000 clones, with 85% to 95% observed a single time. Sequenced here: peripheral blood, sampled on day 0 of AZD1222 vaccination. The receptors originated from an adult in good health. The conserved cysteine and the conserved F or W are not part of the CDR3 here. The size field is filled for only some rows; it gives once, few, many or a size class.

size | V | CDR3
- | TRBV10-3 | AISEIKENTGELF
- | TRBV7-2 | ASSAGTGVGNTIY
- | TRBV11-1 | ASSPQAGYGTEAF
- | TRBV11-1 | ASSLIQTYEQY
once | TRBV27 | ASKGRLNTEAF
- | TRBV5-1 | ASSFGGGRNQPQH
- | TRBV3-1/TRBV3-2 | ATARGTEAF
once | TRBV19 | ASSDRGLGSPLH
- | TRBV11-2 | ASSPTGGGRNNEQF
- | TRBV6-5 | ASSRQVGREDRQY
once | TRBV30 | AWSAAYLQPLH
- | TRBV6-5 | ASRRGRALPEKLF
once | TRBV6-2/TRBV6-3 | ASSTVYSNQPQH
- | TRBV9 | ASSVDGGITEAF
- | TRBV5-1 | ASSLVGLETQY
- | TRBV15 | ATSRPLGPRGNQPQH
- | TRBV28 | ASSNSGTGGTEAF
- | TRBV28 | ASSASYEQY
- | TRBV30 | AWSGTAHTEAF
once | TRBV2 | ASQREVLNGNTIY
- | TRBV28 | ASGRRGGGYT
- | TRBV24-1 | ATSDQPRSSGGGETQY
- | TRBV4-2 | ASSQSSGTNPNEQY
- | TRBV9 | ASSVGGGAGEKLF
once | TRBV9 | ASSGRTERDTQY
- | TRBV28 | ASSVTAAGANVLT
- | TRBV18 | ASSPIWDGMNTEAF
- | TRBV9 | ASSVGDTQY
- | TRBV9 | ASSERAGSSGNTIY
- | TRBV27 | ASSPNSYEQY
- | TRBV4-1 | ASSQPGQGRGYT
- | TRBV7-8 | ASSLGSSSNQPQH
- | TRBV30 | AWSVGFNEKLF
- | TRBV5-1 | ASIPESGAADTQY
- | TRBV3-1/TRBV3-2 | ASTRTGSSYEQY
few | TRBV7-8 | ASNEQGQTISYEQY
few | TRBV6-2/TRBV6-3 | ASSSRGLGNQPQH
- | TRBV6-6 | ASQTLQGNYGYT
- | TRBV27 | ASSLRGYGEKLF
once | TRBV5-5 | ASSFGDGLMNTEAF
- | TRBV6-5 | ASRHRTGGGGAF
- | TRBV5-4 | ASSSGQGYNEQF